The source of this T cell receptor (beta chain) is a study of T cell responses to AZD1222 COVID-19 vaccine. The CDR3 length is 14 residues. The germline V gene encodes CDR1 LGHNA and CDR2 YSLEER. The V gene lost 3 bases and the J gene lost 0 bases, with 8 bases spanning the gap. The assay was immunoSEQ multiplex PCR, and TCRdb's table has in-frame clones only and misses some. The sample shows 140,000 to 150,000 clones, about 90% of them seen only once. Study-wide points: Only 5 or 6 people who got AZD1222 tested seropositive at baseline. Within unmutated variant regions lay the reported targets of nearly half of spike-specific TCRs.

This clone was seen a single time. Antigen specificity is unknown. This TCR derives from an adult who received the AZD1222 COVID-19 vaccine. This sequence joins TRBV4-3 and TRBJ1-2, with D possibly TRBD1 on 5 matching bases. Sequencing used peripheral blood, obtained 28 days after the second AZD1222 dose. The CDR3 sequence: CASSHLTANYGYTF. CDR3 in DNA: TGCGCCAGCAGCCACCTGACAGCTAACTATGGCTACACCTTC.